The rows below give T cell receptor beta chains drawn from one sample of a study of response to subunit inactivated influenza vaccine. TCRdb fed the RT-PCR reads into MiXCR, producing one record per CDR3 protein. The profile shows about 300,000 distinct CDR3 sequences, 22% of them singletons. The sample consisted of PBMCs from blood, taken less than 22 months after vaccination. Source of these receptors: a man aged 45-69 years who received an inactivated influenza vaccine. Both conserved end residues are part of each CDR3. A D gene is named only where the DNA matches it firmly. Clone sizes are given selectively: once, few, many, or a class where the clone is expanded.

j_gene,abundance,v_gene,d_gene,CDR3aa,CDR3nt
TRBJ1-5,-,TRBV20-1,-,CSASPGLGNQPQHF,TGCAGTGCTAGTCCCGGACTGGGGAATCAGCCCCAGCATTTT
TRBJ1-1,many,TRBV18,-,CASSAGMTENTEAFF,TGTGCCAGCTCAGCGGGAATGACGGAGAACACTGAAGCTTTCTTT
TRBJ2-7,few,TRBV4-2,-,CASSPRDGPYEQYF,TGTGCCAGCAGCCCCCGGGACGGGCCCTACGAGCAGTACTTC
TRBJ2-7,-,TRBV2,TRBD1,CASSTYRGQNF,TGTGCCAGCAGTACCTACAGGGGGCAGAACTTC
TRBJ1-3,few,TRBV6-2/TRBV6-3,-,CASRHYRLSGNTIYF,TGTGCCAGCAGGCATTACCGTCTCTCTGGAAACACCATATATTTT
TRBJ1-1,few,TRBV19,TRBD1,CASIAPRQGITAEAFF,TGTGCCAGTATTGCCCCAAGACAGGGGATCACCGCTGAAGCTTTCTTT
TRBJ2-1,-,TRBV9,-,CASSVASGVYNEQFF,TGTGCCAGCAGCGTAGCCTCTGGCGTTTACAATGAGCAGTTCTTC
TRBJ2-7,-,TRBV10-3,-,CAISESGHEQYF,TGTGCCATCAGTGAGTCAGGGCACGAGCAGTACTTC
TRBJ2-7,few,TRBV6-1,-,CASSVEDMGSYEQYF,TGTGCCAGCAGTGTGGAGGATATGGGCTCCTACGAGCAGTACTTC
TRBJ2-1,once,TRBV12-3/TRBV12-4,TRBD2,CASSPTGTSSHEQFF,TGTGCCAGCAGTCCGACCGGGACTAGTTCCCATGAGCAGTTCTTC
TRBJ1-5,few,TRBV20-1,-,CSARAGGAVPQHF,TGCAGTGCTAGAGCGGGGGGGGCGGTTCCCCAGCATTTT
TRBJ1-5,-,TRBV29-1,-,CSVQQFIQPQHF,TGCAGCGTACAACAGTTCATTCAGCCCCAGCATTTT
TRBJ1-1,many,TRBV6-2/TRBV6-3,-,CASSYRRTEAFF,TGTGCCAGCAGTTACAGGAGGACTGAAGCTTTCTTT
TRBJ1-5,few,TRBV12-3/TRBV12-4,-,CASSLWQGSNQPQHF,TGTGCCAGCAGTTTATGGCAGGGGAGCAATCAGCCCCAGCATTTT
TRBJ2-7,-,TRBV4-1,TRBD2,CASSHREVSHEQYF,TGCGCCAGCAGCCACCGGGAGGTCAGCCACGAGCAGTACTTC
TRBJ1-2,many,TRBV20-1,-,CSARDPPEWGGGYTF,TGCAGTGCTAGAGATCCCCCAGAATGGGGCGGGGGCTACACCTTC
TRBJ1-1,few,TRBV20-1,-,CSAVGNTEAFF,TGCAGTGCGGTCGGTAACACTGAAGCTTTCTTT
TRBJ1-6,-,TRBV5-6,-,CASSLVGPPLHF,TGTGCCAGCAGCTTGGTGGGTCCACCCCTCCACTTT
TRBJ1-2,once,TRBV2,TRBD1,CASSSRGLGYTF,TGTGCCAGCAGTAGCAGGGGGCTTGGCTACACCTTC
TRBJ2-1,many,TRBV28,-,CASSLSEWDNEQFF,TGTGCCAGCAGTTTATCAGAGTGGGACAATGAGCAGTTCTTC
TRBJ2-1,-,TRBV4-1,TRBD2,CASSQPWEGEQFF,TGCGCCAGCAGCCAACCCTGGGAGGGGGAGCAGTTCTTC
TRBJ1-2,few,TRBV28,TRBD1,CASSLLPTGWSGYTF,TGTGCCAGCAGTTTATTGCCGACAGGGTGGTCTGGCTACACCTTC
TRBJ2-3,-,TRBV9,-,CASGKDFGTNTQYF,TGTGCCAGTGGGAAGGACTTCGGCACAAATACGCAGTATTTT
TRBJ2-1,-,TRBV20-1,-,CSASPEGEEYNEQFF,TGCAGTGCTAGCCCTGAGGGCGAGGAATACAATGAGCAGTTCTTC
TRBJ1-6,few,TRBV5-1,-,CASSLQSDSPLHF,TGCGCCAGCAGCTTACAGTCGGATTCACCCCTCCACTTT